The present T cell receptor (beta chain) was sequenced within a study of control samples from healthy donors and cancer patients. Generated by immunoSEQ multiplex PCR, the TCRdb table keeps only in-frame clones and is missing some. The table records 65,000 to 95,000 clones, about nine tenths of them present only once. Per germline, CDR1 SEHNR and CDR2 FQNEAQ (reference sequence). The CDR3 covers 16 residues. The V gene end was trimmed by 5 bases and the J gene end by 0 bases; junction bases not matched to a gene: 9. The genes are TRBV7-9 and TRBJ1-1; 7 nucleotides line up with TRBD1. The TCR comes from a man in his fifties in good health. The sequenced sample was blood. CDR3 DNA: TGTGCCAGCAGCCCGAAGGGACAGCTCATGAACACTGAAGCTTTCTTT. Amino acid sequence: CASSPKGQLMNTEAFF.